This T cell receptor (beta chain) was sequenced in a study of blood T cell repertoires in COVID-19. Study information: Material from acute and convalescent COVID-19 was sourced from the United States, Italy and Spain.

Original data processing: Scientists estimated how many nucleated cells there were by amplifying reference gene primers. Data came from immunoSEQ multiplex PCR; TCRdb stores just in-frame clones and leaves some out. V and J calls and clone size follow that table, whereas D and trimming were derived from the DNA. The sample includes more than 400,000 clones, approximately 86% of them seen just once. Participants were aged about 18 to 90 years, lived in around 22 US areas, and enrolled virtually. Either two negative PCRs, clearance, or symptom resolution qualified Cohort 3 donors as recovered. The sequence was collected from a young woman who had recovered from COVID-19. The sequencing input was PBMCs or T cells enriched from blood (not recorded which).

The CDR3 coding sequence is TGTGCCTTAGGGGTGATAGCGGCCGAAGCTTTCTTT. This translates into CALGVIAAEAFF. The chain recombines TRBV30 with TRBJ1-1, with D perhaps matching TRBD1 (5 bases). Germline assignment: CDR1 GTSNPN and CDR2 SVGIG (reference sequence). Trimming removed 7 bases at V and 8 bases at J, with 17 bases between. This CDR3 has 12 residues. Looking up the rest from reference TRBV30 and TRBJ1-1 gives the full variable domain: SQTIHQWPATLVQPVGSPLSLECTVEGTSNPNLYWYRQAAGRGLQLLFYSVGIGQISSEVPQNLSASRPQDRQFILSSKKLLLSDSGFYLCALGVIAAEAFFGQGTRLTVV.